What follows are 20 T cell receptor beta chains derived from one specimen sequenced in a study of blood T cell repertoires in COVID-19 (dated by TCRdb to 2018 to 2020). Libraries were made using the immunoSEQ multiplex PCR assay. What TCRdb holds here is the immuneACCESS table cut down to in-frame rearrangements. Part of the clones is not present; checked against another copy, under half of the missing clones reflect an unresolved V gene, and the others are unexplained. The sample table records some 80,000 clones; 86% of these occur just once. The ten largest make up roughly 20% of the sample. Material for sequencing was peripheral blood. These TCRs come from a woman aged 80 or over in a cohort sampled during active or convalescent COVID-19.

DNA of the CDR3: TGCGCCAGCAGAACTAGCGGGAGGGACAATGAGCAGTTCTTC. This sequence encodes CASRTSGRDNEQFF. The chain joins TRBV5-1 to TRBJ2-1; 13 bases fit TRBD2. This CDR3 region has 14 residues. Trimming at V came to 5 bases and at J to 5 bases, leaving 1 base not matched to a gene. CDR1 SGHRS and CDR2 YFSETQ come from the germline V gene.

This chain connects TRBV12-3 or TRBV12-4 to TRBJ1-1; the D is unclear. V lost 5 bases and J lost 4, with 5 bases in between. The CDR3 consists of 11 residues. CDR3 loop: CASSRGTEAFF. CDR3 nucleotides: TGTGCCAGCAGTCGGGGCACTGAAGCTTTCTTT.

This chain joins TRBV27 and TRBJ1-4, with D perhaps TRBD1 (5 bases). Germline V gene sequence: CDR1 MNHEY, CDR2 SMNVEV (reference sequence). Between the trimmed V and J ends, which lost 8 bases and 5 bases, there was a span of 18 bases. The CDR3 length is 15 residues. The CDR3 sequence is CASSLGGLGNEKLFF. Here the CDR3 DNA reads TGTGCCAGCTCCCTTGGGGGGTTAGGGAATGAAAAACTGTTTTTT.

The rearrangement uses TRBV18 and TRBJ1-4; possibly TRBD1 for D (5 bases). The CDR3 is 13 amino acids. V lost 5 bases and J lost 4, with 8 bases in between. Germline V gives CDR1 KGHSH, CDR2 LQKENI. CDR3 region: CASSKDSNEKLFF. For the CDR3, the DNA is TGTGCCAGCTCAAAAGACAGTAATGAAAAACTGTTTTTT.

This clone turned up a few times. The V and J genes are TRBV7-6 and TRBJ2-7, with TRBD2 matching 10 bases. Trimming took 4 bases from V and 5 from J; bases not matched to a gene: 8. Per germline, CDR1 SGHVS and CDR2 FNYEAQ. CDR3 length equals 15 residues. Written as DNA, the CDR3 is TGTGCCAGCAGCTCCGGAACGGGACTAGCGAACGAGCAGTACTTC. Its translation is CASSSGTGLANEQYF.

This chain links TRBV3-1 (or the pseudogene TRBV3-2) with TRBJ2-1; 8 nucleotides agree with TRBD2. V lost 0 bases, J lost 7 bases, and 5 bases stayed unmatched. The CDR3 contains 15 residues. CDR1 is LGHDT, CDR2 YNNKEL, per germline (reference sequence). This chain's CDR3 is CASSQDVIAGNEQFF. In nucleotides, the CDR3 is TGTGCCAGCAGCCAAGATGTGATAGCGGGAAATGAGCAGTTCTTC.

This chain joins TRBV5-4 and TRBJ2-2; TRBD2 aligns across 9 bases. Looked up from germline, CDR1 is SGHNT and CDR2 is YYREEE (reference sequence). V dropped 4 bases and J dropped 6; count of bases not matched to a gene: 10. There are 16 residues in the CDR3. CDR3 nucleotide sequence: TGTGCCAGCAGCGCCGGGGGATTAGCGGGAGCCGGGGAGCTGTTTTTT. It specifies CASSAGGLAGAGELFF.

The rearrangement uses TRBV18 and TRBJ1-4, with TRBD1 identical over 7 bases. The junction had 2 bases not matched to a gene; V was cut back by 3 bases and J by 4 bases. From germline, CDR1 is KGHSH and CDR2 LQKENI. This CDR3 has 14 residues. The chain's CDR3 is CASSPTGDNEKLFF. Written as DNA, the CDR3 is TGTGCCAGCTCACCCACAGGGGATAATGAAAAACTGTTTTTT.

The rearrangement links TRBV19 to TRBJ2-5; D may be TRBD2 (6 bases). V shed 6 bases and J shed 4 bases, with 12 bases lying between them. The CDR3 runs to 13 residues. Germline-derived CDR1 and CDR2 are LNHDA and SQIVND (reference sequence). This chain's CDR3 is CASSAGLGETQYF. For the CDR3, the DNA is TGTGCCAGTAGCGCGGGACTCGGAGAGACCCAGTACTTC.

This chain uses TRBV7-3 with TRBJ2-1; TRBD2 aligns across 8 bases. This CDR3 region has 11 residues. The ends lost 5 bases at V and 10 bases at J; junction bases unmatched: 1. Germline CDR1 reads SGHTA; CDR2 reads FQGTGA. The CDR3 reads CASSRGGEQFF. DNA for the CDR3: TGTGCCAGCAGCCGGGGGGGCGAGCAGTTCTTC.

This sequence joins TRBV10-3 and TRBJ1-1; perhaps TRBD1 as D (6 bases). CDR1 and CDR2 (germline): ENHRY, SYGVKD. The CDR3 spans 13 residues. V lost 3 bases and J lost 8, with 13 bases in between. CDR3 in amino acids: CAISDDRLGEAFF. The CDR3 bases are TGTGCCATCAGTGACGACAGGCTGGGGGAAGCTTTCTTT.

The V gene is TRBV5-6, the J gene TRBJ1-1, with D hard to call. From germline, CDR1 is SGHDT and CDR2 YYEEEE. This CDR3 region has 16 residues. V was clipped by 1 base and J by 5 bases, with 18 bases between them. This CDR3 reads CASSLSRSGYWTEAFF. CDR3 nucleotides: TGTGCCAGCAGCTTGTCCCGCTCGGGGTACTGGACTGAAGCTTTCTTT.

As for this clone: The same CDR3 also results from other DNA sequences found in this sample. The chain combines TRBV29-1 with TRBJ2-7; no definite D call. Germline-derived CDR1 and CDR2 are SQVTM and ANQGSEA. The CDR3 loop spans 13 amino acids. The V gene lost 7 bases and the J gene lost 0 bases, with 13 bases spanning the gap. This chain's CDR3 is CSARELPSYEQYF. CDR3 DNA sequence: TGCAGCGCTCGAGAACTCCCCTCCTACGAGCAGTACTTC.

J is TRBJ2-1 and V is TRBV5-1; tentative D call: TRBD2 (6 bases). This CDR3 region has 15 residues. Deletions cut 3 bases from V and 4 bases from J, with 14 bases between. Looked up from germline, CDR1 is SGHRS and CDR2 is YFSETQ. DNA of the CDR3: TGCGCCAGCAGCTCCGGGGGAAACTCGTACAATGAGCAGTTCTTC. Translated: CASSSGGNSYNEQFF.

The chain carries TRBV2 and TRBJ1-4, with a tentative D call TRBD1 (6 bases). The germline V gene has CDR1 SNHLY and CDR2 FYNNEI. Between the trimmed V and J ends, which lost 6 bases and 6 bases, there was a span of 14 bases. The CDR3 runs 14 residues. CDR3 residues: CASSRRGGDEKLFF. The CDR3 coding sequence is TGTGCCAGCAGCCGTCGAGGGGGGGATGAAAAACTGTTTTTT.

This clone was seen just once. The CDR3 reads CASSTRQGSNQPQHF. In DNA form, the CDR3 reads TGTGCCAGCAGCACAAGACAGGGGAGCAATCAGCCCCAGCATTTT. The gene calls are TRBV7-2 and TRBJ1-5; 8 bases fit TRBD1. V trimming: 5 bases; J trimming: 1 base; junction bases outside the gene matches: 4. CDR3 length: 15 amino acids. Germline V gives CDR1 SGHTA, CDR2 FQGNSA.

This clone was detected only once. CDR3 residues: CASSSGTGDYGYTF. The CDR3 region has the DNA TGTGCCAGCAGCTCGGGGACAGGGGACTATGGCTACACCTTC. The chain employs TRBV7-3 and TRBJ1-2, with 10 bases that match TRBD1. Per the germline V gene, CDR1 is SGHTA and CDR2 is FQGTGA. The junction had 2 bases not matched to a gene; V was cut back by 4 bases and J by 3 bases. The CDR3 covers 14 residues.

The rearrangement links TRBV5-4 to TRBJ2-1; D unclear. Trimming removed 5 bases from V and 6 bases from J, with 12 bases in between. CDR3 length: 13 amino acids. The germline V gene encodes CDR1 SGHNT and CDR2 YYREEE (reference sequence). The CDR3 reads CASSSDIRNEQFF. The CDR3 DNA follows: TGTGCCAGCAGTTCAGACATCCGCAATGAGCAGTTCTTC.

The chain recombines TRBV5-6 with TRBJ1-4; unclear D gene. CDR3 size: 15 residues. Trimming cost V 3 bases and J 7 bases, with 16 bases left between them. Germline-derived CDR1 and CDR2 are SGHDT and YYEEEE. CDR3 sequence reads: CASSSGPGRAEKLFF. In nucleotides, the CDR3 is TGTGCCAGCAGCTCTGGGCCCGGGAGGGCTGAAAAACTGTTTTTT.

This clone appeared a few times. V usage is TRBV5-1 and J usage is TRBJ1-2; no clear D. The CDR3 contains 14 residues. Trimming removed 0 bases from V and 0 bases from J, with 6 bases in between. Germline V gene data show CDR1 as SGHRS and CDR2 as YFSETQ. The CDR3 is CASSLGHPNYGYTF. The CDR3 DNA is TGCGCCAGCAGCTTGGGACACCCTAACTATGGCTACACCTTC.